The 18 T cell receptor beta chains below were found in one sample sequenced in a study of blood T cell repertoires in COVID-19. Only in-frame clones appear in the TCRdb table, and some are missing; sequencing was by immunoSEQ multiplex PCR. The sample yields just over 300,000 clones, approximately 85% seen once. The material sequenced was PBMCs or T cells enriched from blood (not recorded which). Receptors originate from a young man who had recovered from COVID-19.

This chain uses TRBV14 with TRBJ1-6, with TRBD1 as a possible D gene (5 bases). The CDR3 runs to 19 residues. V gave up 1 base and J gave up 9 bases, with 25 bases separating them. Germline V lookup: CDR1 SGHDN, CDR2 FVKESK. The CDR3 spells CASSQVKGQDFYNGSPLHF. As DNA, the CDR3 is TGTGCCAGCAGCCAAGTGAAAGGACAAGACTTTTATAATGGTTCACCCCTCCACTTT.

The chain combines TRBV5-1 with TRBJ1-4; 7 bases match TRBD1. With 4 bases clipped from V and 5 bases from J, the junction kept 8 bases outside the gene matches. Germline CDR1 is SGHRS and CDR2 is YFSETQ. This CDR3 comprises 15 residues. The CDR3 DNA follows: TGCGCCAGCAGCGCGTGGGGACAGAAAAATGAAAAACTGTTTTTT. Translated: CASSAWGQKNEKLFF.

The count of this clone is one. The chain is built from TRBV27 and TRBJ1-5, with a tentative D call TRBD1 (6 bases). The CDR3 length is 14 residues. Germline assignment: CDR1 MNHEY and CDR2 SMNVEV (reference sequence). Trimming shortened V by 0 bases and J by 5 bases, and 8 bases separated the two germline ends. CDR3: CASSLSTGDQPQHF. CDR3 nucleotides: TGTGCCAGCAGTTTATCGACAGGAGATCAGCCCCAGCATTTT.

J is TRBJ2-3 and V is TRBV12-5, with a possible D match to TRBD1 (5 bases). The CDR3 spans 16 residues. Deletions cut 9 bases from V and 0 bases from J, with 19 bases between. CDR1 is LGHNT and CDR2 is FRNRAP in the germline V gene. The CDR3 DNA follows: TGTGCTAGCGGGCCTGGGGCTACAGCTAGCACAGATACGCAGTATTTT. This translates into CASGPGATASTDTQYF.

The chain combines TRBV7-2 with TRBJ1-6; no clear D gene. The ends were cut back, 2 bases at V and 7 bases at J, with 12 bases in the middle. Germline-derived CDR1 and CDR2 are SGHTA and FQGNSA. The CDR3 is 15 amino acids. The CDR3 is CASSLSLGINSPLHF. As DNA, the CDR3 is TGTGCCAGCAGCTTATCCCTCGGGATCAATTCACCCCTCCACTTT.

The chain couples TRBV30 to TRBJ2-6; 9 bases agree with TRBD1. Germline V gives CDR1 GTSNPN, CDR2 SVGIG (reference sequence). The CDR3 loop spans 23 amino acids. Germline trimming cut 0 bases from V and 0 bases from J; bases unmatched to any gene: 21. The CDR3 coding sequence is TGTGCCTGGAGTGTACGATTCCGGATATGGGGAAGGGACAGGGACTCTGGGGCCAACGTCCTGACTTTC. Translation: CAWSVRFRIWGRDRDSGANVLTF. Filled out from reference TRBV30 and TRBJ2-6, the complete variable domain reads SQTIHQWPATLVQPVGSPLSLECTVEGTSNPNLYWYRQAAGRGLQLLFYSVGIGQISSEVPQNLSASRPQDRQFILSSKKLLLSDSGFYLCAWSVRFRIWGRDRDSGANVLTFGAGSRLTVL.

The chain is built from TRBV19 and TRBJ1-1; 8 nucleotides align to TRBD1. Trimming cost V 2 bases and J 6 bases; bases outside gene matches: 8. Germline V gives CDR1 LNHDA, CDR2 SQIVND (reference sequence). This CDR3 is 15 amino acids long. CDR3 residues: CASSIPGQAWPEAFF. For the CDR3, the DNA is TGTGCCAGTAGTATACCGGGACAGGCCTGGCCTGAAGCTTTCTTT.

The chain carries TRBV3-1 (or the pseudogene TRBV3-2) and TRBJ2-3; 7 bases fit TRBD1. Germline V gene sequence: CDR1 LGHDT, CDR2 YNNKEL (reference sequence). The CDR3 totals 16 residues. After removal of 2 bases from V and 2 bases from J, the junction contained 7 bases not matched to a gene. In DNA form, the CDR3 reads TGTGCCAGCAGCCAAAAACCACAGGGGATCACAGATACGCAGTATTTT. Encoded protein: CASSQKPQGITDTQYF.

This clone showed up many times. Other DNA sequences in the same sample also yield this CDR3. The CDR3 bases are TGTGCCAGCAGTTTATTTACAGGACGGAACACTGAAGCTTTCTTT. Its translation: CASSLFTGRNTEAFF. The chain uses TRBV27 and TRBJ1-1; possibly TRBD1 for D (5 bases). The V end was cut by 1 base, the J end by 1 base, with 10 bases between. This CDR3 comprises 15 residues. In germline, CDR1 is MNHEY, CDR2 SMNVEV (reference sequence).

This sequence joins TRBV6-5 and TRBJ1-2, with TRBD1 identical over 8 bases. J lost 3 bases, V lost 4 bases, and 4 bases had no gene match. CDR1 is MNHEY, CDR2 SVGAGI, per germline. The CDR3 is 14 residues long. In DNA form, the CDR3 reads TGTGCCAGCAGTTCCGGGACAGGAGACTATGGCTACACCTTC. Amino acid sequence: CASSSGTGDYGYTF.

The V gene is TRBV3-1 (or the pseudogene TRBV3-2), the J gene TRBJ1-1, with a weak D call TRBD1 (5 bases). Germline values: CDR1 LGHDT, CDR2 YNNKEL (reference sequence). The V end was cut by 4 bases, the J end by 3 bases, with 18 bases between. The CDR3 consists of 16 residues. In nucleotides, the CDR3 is TGTGCCAGCAGCCCCGAGGGCAGGGCGGGGGACACTGAAGCTTTCTTT. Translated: CASSPEGRAGDTEAFF.

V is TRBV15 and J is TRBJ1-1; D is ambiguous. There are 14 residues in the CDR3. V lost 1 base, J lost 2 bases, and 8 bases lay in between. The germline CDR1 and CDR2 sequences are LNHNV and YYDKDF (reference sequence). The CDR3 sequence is CATSRGQDNTEAFF. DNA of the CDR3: TGTGCCACCAGCAGAGGACAAGATAACACTGAAGCTTTCTTT.

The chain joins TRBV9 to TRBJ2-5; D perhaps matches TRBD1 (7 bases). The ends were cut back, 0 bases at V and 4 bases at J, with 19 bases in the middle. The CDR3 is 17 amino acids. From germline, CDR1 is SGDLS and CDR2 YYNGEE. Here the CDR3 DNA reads TGTGCCAGCAGCGTAGCCCCCTGGCAGGGGGGAGGAGAGACCCAGTACTTC. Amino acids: CASSVAPWQGGGETQYF.

The CDR3 DNA follows: TGCGCCAGCAGTCAACGGCCGTCAGGGGACACCGGGGAGCTGTTTTTT. It translates to CASSQRPSGDTGELFF. The rearrangement links TRBV23-1 to TRBJ2-2, with a tentative D call TRBD1 (6 bases). TRBV23-1 is flagged as an ORF with uncertain function. V dropped 2 bases and J dropped 3 bases, with 13 bases sitting between them. The CDR3 contains 16 residues.

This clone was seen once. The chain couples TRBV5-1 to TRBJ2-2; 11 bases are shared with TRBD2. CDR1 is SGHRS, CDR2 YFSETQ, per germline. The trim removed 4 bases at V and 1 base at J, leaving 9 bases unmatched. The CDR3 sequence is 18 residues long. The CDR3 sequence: CASSPSGGLNWNTGELFF. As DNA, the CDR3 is TGCGCCAGCAGCCCTAGCGGGGGGCTAAACTGGAACACCGGGGAGCTGTTTTTT.

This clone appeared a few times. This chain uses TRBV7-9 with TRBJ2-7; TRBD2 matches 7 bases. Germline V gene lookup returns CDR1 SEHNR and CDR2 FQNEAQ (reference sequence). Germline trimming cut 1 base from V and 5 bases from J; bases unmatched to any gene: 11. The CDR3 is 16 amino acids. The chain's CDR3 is CASSLGLADTEDEQYF. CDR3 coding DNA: TGTGCCAGCAGCTTAGGGCTAGCGGACACAGAGGACGAGCAGTACTTC.

CDR3 nucleotide sequence: TGTGCCAGCAGCCCAGCGGGCCAAGGGCCCCAGCATTTT. Residues: CASSPAGQGPQHF. The chain has TRBV12-3 or TRBV12-4 and TRBJ1-5, with no clear D. Trimming shortened V by 6 bases and J by 9 bases, and 15 bases separated the two germline ends. The CDR3 is 13 amino acids.

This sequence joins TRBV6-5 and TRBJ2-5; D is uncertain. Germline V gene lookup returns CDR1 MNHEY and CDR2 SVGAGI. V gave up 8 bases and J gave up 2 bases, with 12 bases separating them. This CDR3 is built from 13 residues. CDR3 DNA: TGTGCCAGCCAGCCACAGCCGCAAGAGACCCAGTACTTC. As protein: CASQPQPQETQYF.